The next 20 T cell receptor beta chains were all read from a single sample in a study of radiotherapy plus CTLA-4 blockade in lung cancer. Generated by immunoSEQ multiplex PCR, the TCRdb table keeps only in-frame clones and is missing some. The data contain about 15,000 clones, more than 70% of them singletons. The sample was peripheral blood, taken from a patient treated with radiotherapy plus ipilimumab. All receptors come from a human donor with non-small cell lung cancer that progressed on radiotherapy plus ipilimumab. Some clones in this sample may be carry-over from other donors' samples.

This clone was seen a few times. CDR3 residues: CASSLFAGGRDTQYF. The CDR3 region has the DNA TGTGCCAGCAGCTTATTTGCGGGGGGCAGAGATACGCAGTATTTT. The J gene is TRBJ2-3, the V gene TRBV7-9; 8 positions agree with TRBD2. V lost 2 bases and J lost 5; bases outside the gene matches: 6. The CDR3 length is 15 residues. Germline V gene lookup returns CDR1 SEHNR and CDR2 FQNEAQ (reference sequence).

The chain uses TRBV9 and TRBJ1-3; D unresolved. The germline V gene has CDR1 SGDLS and CDR2 YYNGEE. This CDR3 region has 18 residues. V lost 0 bases and J lost 0, with 16 bases in between. CDR3 coding DNA: TGTGCCAGCAGCGTAGATATGTTGGGCAGAGCCTCTGGAAACACCATATATTTT. It specifies CASSVDMLGRASGNTIYF.

The chain combines TRBV5-4 with TRBJ2-1, with D possibly TRBD2 on 6 matching bases. V lost 4 bases and J lost 5, with 16 bases in between. The germline CDR1 and CDR2 sequences are SGHNT and YYREEE (reference sequence). The CDR3 runs 15 residues. The CDR3 protein is CASSGPGLLDNEQFF. DNA for the CDR3: TGTGCCAGCAGCGGACCGGGACTGCTGGACAATGAGCAGTTCTTC.

The chain uses TRBV9 and TRBJ2-3; the match to TRBD1 covers 7 bases. The CDR3 runs to 14 residues. Germline trimming cut 3 bases from V and 1 base from J; bases unmatched to any gene: 2. The V gene's germline CDR1 is SGDLS and CDR2 YYNGEE. In nucleotides, the CDR3 is TGTGCCAGCAGCGGGGGGACAGGCACAGATACGCAGTATTTT. This sequence encodes CASSGGTGTDTQYF.

The chain is built from TRBV15 and TRBJ2-5; 11 bases line up with TRBD2. Trimming cost V 5 bases and J 5 bases; bases outside gene matches: 7. Germline CDR1 LNHNV, CDR2 YYDKDF (reference sequence). This CDR3 spans 15 amino acids. CDR3 region: CATSEAGTSGETQYF. CDR3 DNA: TGTGCCACCAGCGAAGCCGGGACTAGCGGCGAGACCCAGTACTTC.

V gene TRBV2 combines with J gene TRBJ2-1; 7 nucleotides agree with TRBD2. Germline V gene lookup returns CDR1 SNHLY and CDR2 FYNNEI. This CDR3 has 14 residues. Losses at the gene ends were 5 bases for V and 4 bases for J; bases not matched to a gene: 5. CDR3 sequence reads: CASSTTSDYNEQFF. CDR3 DNA: TGTGCCAGCAGTACCACTAGCGATTACAATGAGCAGTTCTTC.

This rearrangement joins TRBV7-2 to TRBJ1-4; D remains unclear. The germline V and J ends were trimmed by 0 bases and 7 bases, with 12 bases remaining between them. The CDR3 spans 15 residues. CDR1 is SGHTA and CDR2 is FQGNSA in the germline V gene. The CDR3 DNA reads TGTGCCAGCAGCTTAGCGAGGAATAGTATTGAAAAACTGTTTTTT. This codes for CASSLARNSIEKLFF.

The genes are TRBV14 and TRBJ2-7; 10 bases match TRBD2. The DNA matches TRBJ2-1 better at its end, which makes the J call doubtful. The germline V gene encodes CDR1 SGHDN and CDR2 FVKESK. The CDR3 is made up of 16 amino acids. The CDR3 bases are TGTGCCAGCAGCCAAGGTCTCCTAGCGGGAGTAGATGAGCAGTTCTTC. It is translated as CASSQGLLAGVDEQFF.

The V and J genes are TRBV21-1 and TRBJ2-7; TRBD1 was called by the table and not checked on the DNA. TRBV21-1 is designated a pseudogene. CDR3 length: 19 residues. As DNA, the CDR3 is TGTGCCAGCAGCAAAGGGGGGGTGGAGAAACGGGACAGCTCCTACGAGCAGTACTTC. Translated, it gives CASSKGGVEKRDSSYEQYF.

V is TRBV6-5 and J is TRBJ2-3; 7 nucleotides line up with TRBD1. The junction had 6 bases not matched to a gene; V was cut back by 6 bases and J by 0 bases. Germline CDR1 reads MNHEY; CDR2 reads SVGAGI. The CDR3 totals 15 residues. Here the CDR3 reads CASSLTGESTDTQYF. CDR3 bases: TGTGCCAGCAGCCTAACAGGGGAGAGCACAGATACGCAGTATTTT.

The V gene is TRBV6-1, the J gene TRBJ2-1; weak D call: TRBD1 (6 bases). V lost 2 bases to trimming and J lost 2 bases, with 10 bases between them. The length of the CDR3 is 15 residues. Per germline, CDR1 MNHNS and CDR2 SASEGT. CDR3 sequence reads: CASSEWKGAYNEQFF. The CDR3 nucleotides are TGTGCCAGCAGTGAATGGAAGGGGGCCTACAATGAGCAGTTCTTC.

The DNA for the CDR3 is TGTGCCACTCACAGGGGTATGGGAGAGACCCAGTACTTC. Residues: CATHRGMGETQYF. The chain links TRBV2 to TRBJ2-5; 7 bases agree with TRBD1. The CDR3 loop spans 13 amino acids. The germline CDR1 and CDR2 sequences are SNHLY and FYNNEI. V was clipped by 10 bases and J by 4 bases; unmatched bases: 9. Together with reference TRBV2 and TRBJ2-5, the CDR3 gives the full variable domain: EPEVTQTPSHQVTQMGQEVILRCVPISNHLYFYWYRQILGQKVEFLVSFYNNEISEKSEIFDDQFSVERPDGSNFTLKIRSTKLEDSAMYFCATHRGMGETQYFGPGTRLLVL.

The gene calls are TRBV18 and TRBJ2-6; a weak D match, TRBD1 (6 bases). This CDR3 has 17 residues. The ends were cut back, 2 bases at V and 0 bases at J, with 11 bases in the middle. The germline gives CDR1 KGHSH, CDR2 LQKENI. The CDR3 sequence: CASSPVDSSSGANVLTF. The CDR3 DNA reads as TGTGCCAGCTCACCAGTGGACAGCAGCTCTGGGGCCAACGTCCTGACTTTC.

The chain joins TRBV5-5 to TRBJ2-1; D is possibly TRBD2 (6 bases). The CDR3 is made up of 13 amino acids. Trimming shortened V by 4 bases and J by 15 bases, and 20 bases separated the two germline ends. CDR1 SGHKS and CDR2 YYEKEE come from the germline V gene (reference sequence). CDR3 region: CASSQIRAGQPFF. Here the CDR3 DNA reads TGTGCCAGCAGCCAAATCAGGGCGGGGCAACCGTTCTTC.

The gene calls are TRBV28 and TRBJ1-2; the D gene is possibly TRBD1 (6 bases). The CDR3 is 14 residues long. Looked up from germline, CDR1 is MDHEN and CDR2 is SYDVKM. Trimming cost V 3 bases and J 6 bases, with 14 bases left between them. The CDR3 nucleotides are TGTGCCAGCAGTTTTGGGGGCAGGGGAAATGGCTACACCTTC. Protein: CASSFGGRGNGYTF.

The chain uses TRBV5-5 and TRBJ2-5; 11 nucleotides match TRBD1. The V segment lost 2 bases and the J segment 2 bases; nucleotides outside the gene matches: 2. There are 15 residues in the CDR3. Per the germline V gene, CDR1 is SGHKS and CDR2 is YYEKEE (reference sequence). CDR3 amino acids: CASSLGTGGQETQYF. The CDR3 nucleotides read TGTGCCAGCAGCTTAGGGACAGGGGGTCAAGAGACCCAGTACTTC.

This chain links TRBV11-2 with TRBJ2-1, with 13 bases lining up with TRBD2. J lost 7 bases, V lost 2 bases, and 8 bases had no gene match. The CDR3 extends over 17 amino acids. Germline assignment: CDR1 SGHAT and CDR2 FQNNGV. The CDR3 DNA follows: TGTGCCAGCAGCTTATTCCCGACTAGCGGGGGGTTAAATGAGCAGTTCTTC. Translation gives CASSLFPTSGGLNEQFF.

V is TRBV25-1 and J is TRBJ2-1; 13 positions agree with TRBD2. Germline CDR1 and CDR2: MGHDK and SYGVNS. This CDR3 is built from 15 residues. With 7 bases clipped from V and 8 bases from J, the junction kept 8 bases outside the gene matches. CDR3 coding DNA: TGTGCCAGCACTTCCGGACTAGCGGGAGAGGATGAGCAGTTCTTC. Translating it yields CASTSGLAGEDEQFF.

The chain uses TRBV5-6 and TRBJ2-5; the match to TRBD1 covers 9 bases. Germline CDR1 SGHDT, CDR2 YYEEEE. CDR3 length: 16 residues. Trimming at V came to 1 base and at J to 4 bases, leaving 8 bases not matched to a gene. CDR3 sequence (DNA): TGTGCCAGCAGCTTGCTCCCGGGACAGGGACGAGAGACCCAGTACTTC. Amino acids: CASSLLPGQGRETQYF.

V gene TRBV7-8 combines with J gene TRBJ2-3; a possible D gene is TRBD2 (6 bases). Germline V gene data show CDR1 as SGHVS and CDR2 as FQNEAQ. V lost 5 bases and J 1 base, leaving 22 bases between the germline ends. The CDR3 length is 18 residues. Written as DNA, the CDR3 is TGTGCCAGCAGCCCACAGAGACGGGGGTTGACACGCACAGATACGCAGTATTTT. Translation gives CASSPQRRGLTRTDTQYF.